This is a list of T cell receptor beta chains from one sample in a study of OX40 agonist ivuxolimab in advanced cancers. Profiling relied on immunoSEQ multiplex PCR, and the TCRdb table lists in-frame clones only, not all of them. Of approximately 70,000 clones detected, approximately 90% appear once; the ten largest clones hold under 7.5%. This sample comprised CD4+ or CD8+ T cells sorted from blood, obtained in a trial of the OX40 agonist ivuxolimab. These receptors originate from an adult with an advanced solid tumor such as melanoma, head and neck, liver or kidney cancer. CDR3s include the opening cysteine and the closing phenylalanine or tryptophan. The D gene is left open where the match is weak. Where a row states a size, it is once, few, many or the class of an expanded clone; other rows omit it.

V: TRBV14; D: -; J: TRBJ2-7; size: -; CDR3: CASSQEAGFYEQYF; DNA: TGTGCCAGCAGCCAAGAGGCAGGTTTTTACGAGCAGTACTTC
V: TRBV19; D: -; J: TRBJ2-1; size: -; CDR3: CASSTGSWWNEQFF; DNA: TGTGCCAGTAGTACAGGGTCATGGTGGAATGAGCAGTTCTTC
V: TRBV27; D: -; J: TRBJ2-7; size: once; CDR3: CASSKLTYPYEQYF; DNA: TGTGCCAGCAGTAAGCTTACCTACCCATACGAGCAGTACTTC
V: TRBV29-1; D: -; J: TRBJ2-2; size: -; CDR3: CSVEQGSGELFF; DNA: TGCAGCGTTGAACAGGGATCCGGGGAGCTGTTTTTT
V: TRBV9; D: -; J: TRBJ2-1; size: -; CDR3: CASTLSPFSPQQFF; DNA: TGTGCCAGCACTCTCTCCCCATTTAGCCCACAGCAGTTCTTC
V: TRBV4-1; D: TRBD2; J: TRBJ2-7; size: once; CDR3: CASSQGGTSGIVEGSEQYF; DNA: TGCGCCAGCAGCCAAGGAGGGACTAGCGGGATCGTGGAGGGGAGCGAGCAGTACTTC
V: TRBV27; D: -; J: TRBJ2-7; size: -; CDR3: CATLPYGGAYEQYF; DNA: TGTGCCACCCTACCTTACGGGGGAGCCTACGAGCAGTACTTC
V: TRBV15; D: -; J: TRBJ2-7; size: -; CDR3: CATSSPGLSDEQYF; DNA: TGTGCCACCAGCAGTCCCGGCCTCAGTGACGAGCAGTACTTC
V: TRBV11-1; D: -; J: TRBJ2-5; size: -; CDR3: CASSLYQETQYF; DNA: TGTGCCAGCAGTTTGTACCAAGAGACCCAGTACTTC
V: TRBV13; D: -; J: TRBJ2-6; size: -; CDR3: CASSLQGAIPSGANVLTF; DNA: TGTGCCAGCAGCCTCCAAGGGGCCATCCCCTCTGGGGCCAACGTCCTGACTTTC
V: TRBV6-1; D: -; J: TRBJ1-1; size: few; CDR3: CASEGEPTEAFF; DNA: TGTGCCAGCGAAGGGGAGCCCACTGAAGCTTTCTTT
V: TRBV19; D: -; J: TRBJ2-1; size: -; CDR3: CASSIIGGGYNEQFF; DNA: TGTGCCAGTAGTATTATCGGGGGTGGCTACAATGAGCAGTTCTTC
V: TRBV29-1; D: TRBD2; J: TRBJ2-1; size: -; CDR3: CSVEGEATSGYNEQFF; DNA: TGCAGCGTTGAAGGCGAAGCGACTAGCGGATACAATGAGCAGTTCTTC
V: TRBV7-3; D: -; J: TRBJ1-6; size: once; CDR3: CASSLTSLLGELEGNSPLHF; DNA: TGTGCCAGCAGCTTAACATCATTACTCGGCGAACTCGAGGGGAATTCACCCCTCCACTTT
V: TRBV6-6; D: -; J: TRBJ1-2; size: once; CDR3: CASSYSLSAEIYGYTF; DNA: TGTGCCAGCAGTTACTCGTTGAGTGCAGAAATCTATGGCTACACCTTC
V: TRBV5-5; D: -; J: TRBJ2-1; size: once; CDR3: CASSPGRGYNEQFF; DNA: TGTGCCAGCAGCCCTGGAAGAGGCTACAATGAGCAGTTCTTC
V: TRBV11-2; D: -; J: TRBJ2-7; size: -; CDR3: CASSLAPAGWYEQYF; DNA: TGTGCCAGCAGCTTAGCCCCCGCTGGGTGGTACGAGCAGTACTTC
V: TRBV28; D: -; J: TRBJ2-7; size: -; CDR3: CASSRRTLALYEQYF; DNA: TGTGCCAGCAGCCGCAGGACGTTAGCCCTCTACGAGCAGTACTTC
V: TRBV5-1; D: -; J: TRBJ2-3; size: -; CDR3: CASSLIVGGPQGDTQYF; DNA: TGCGCCAGCAGCTTGATCGTGGGAGGCCCTCAGGGAGATACGCAGTATTTT
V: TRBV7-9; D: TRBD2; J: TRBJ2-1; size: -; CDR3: CASSTFEGLAETDEQFF; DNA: TGTGCCAGCAGCACTTTTGAGGGACTAGCTGAGACGGATGAGCAGTTCTTC
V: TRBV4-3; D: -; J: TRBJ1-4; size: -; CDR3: CASRAERGDEKLFF; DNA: TGCGCCAGCAGAGCTGAGCGGGGGGATGAAAAACTGTTTTTT
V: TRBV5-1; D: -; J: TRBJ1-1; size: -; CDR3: CASSLRGPNTEAFF; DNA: TGCGCCAGCAGCTTACGGGGGCCGAACACTGAAGCTTTCTTT
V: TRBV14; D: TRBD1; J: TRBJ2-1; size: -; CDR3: CASSFDRDSYNEQFF; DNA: TGTGCCAGCAGCTTCGACAGGGATTCCTACAATGAGCAGTTCTTC
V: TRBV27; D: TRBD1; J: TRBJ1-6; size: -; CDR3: CASSLSGQGNSPLHF; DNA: TGTGCCAGCAGTTTGTCGGGACAGGGAAATTCACCCCTCCACTTT
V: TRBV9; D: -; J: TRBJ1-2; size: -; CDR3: CASSMPQGAWDYGYTF; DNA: TGTGCCAGCAGCATGCCACAGGGAGCTTGGGACTATGGCTACACCTTC
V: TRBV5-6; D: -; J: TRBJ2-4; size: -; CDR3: CASSSGVENIQYF; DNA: TGTGCCAGCAGCTCAGGGGTCGAAAACATTCAGTACTTC
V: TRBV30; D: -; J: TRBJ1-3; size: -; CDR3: CAWSPGSGNTIYF; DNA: TGTGCCTGGAGTCCAGGGTCTGGAAACACCATATATTTT
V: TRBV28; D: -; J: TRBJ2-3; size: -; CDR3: CASSFAGASAGTDTQYF; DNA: TGTGCCAGCAGTTTTGCAGGGGCCTCAGCTGGCACAGATACGCAGTATTTT
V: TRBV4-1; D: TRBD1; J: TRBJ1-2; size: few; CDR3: CASSQGTGDNYGYTF; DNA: TGCGCCAGCAGCCAGGGGACAGGAGATAACTATGGCTACACCTTC
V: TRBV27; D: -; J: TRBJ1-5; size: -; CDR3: CASSGGYGSQPQHF; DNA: TGTGCCAGCAGTGGGGGTTATGGGTCTCAGCCCCAGCATTTT
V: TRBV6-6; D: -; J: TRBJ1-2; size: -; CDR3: CASSYLSENYGYTF; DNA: TGTGCCAGCAGTTACCTCTCGGAGAACTATGGCTACACCTTC
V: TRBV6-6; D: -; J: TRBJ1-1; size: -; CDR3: CASSYSNRNTEAFF; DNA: TGTGCCAGCAGTTACTCGAATCGGAACACTGAAGCTTTCTTT
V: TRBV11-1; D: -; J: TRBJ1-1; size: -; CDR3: CASSFGAPTYRRNTEAFF; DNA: TGTGCCAGCAGCTTCGGAGCCCCCACGTACAGGCGGAACACTGAAGCTTTCTTT
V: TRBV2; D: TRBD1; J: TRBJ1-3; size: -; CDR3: CASRPGQGHSGNTIYF; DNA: TGTGCCAGCAGACCCGGACAGGGCCACTCTGGAAACACCATATATTTT
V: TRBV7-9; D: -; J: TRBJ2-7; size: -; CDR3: CASSSDATYEQYF; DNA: TGTGCCAGCAGCTCCGACGCCACCTACGAGCAGTACTTC
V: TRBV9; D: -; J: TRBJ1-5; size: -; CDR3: CASSPHGGNQPQHF; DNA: TGTGCCAGCAGCCCCCATGGGGGGAATCAGCCCCAGCATTTT
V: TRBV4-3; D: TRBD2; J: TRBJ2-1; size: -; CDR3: CASSQELAGGPYEQFF; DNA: TGCGCCAGCAGCCAAGAACTAGCGGGGGGGCCCTATGAGCAGTTCTTC
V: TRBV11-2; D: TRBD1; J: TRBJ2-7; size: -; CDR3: CASSPTGTEQYF; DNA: TGTGCCAGCAGCCCGACAGGGACCGAGCAGTACTTC
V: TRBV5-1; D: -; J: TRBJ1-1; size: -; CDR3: CASSWGIGDIEAFF; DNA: TGCGCCAGCAGCTGGGGGATCGGGGATATTGAAGCTTTCTTT
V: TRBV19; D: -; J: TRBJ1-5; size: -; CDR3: CASKQGAQPQHF; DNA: TGTGCCAGTAAACAGGGCGCTCAGCCCCAGCATTTT
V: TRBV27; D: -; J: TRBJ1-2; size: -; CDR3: CASSATATYGYTF; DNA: TGTGCCAGCAGTGCGACAGCCACCTATGGCTACACCTTC
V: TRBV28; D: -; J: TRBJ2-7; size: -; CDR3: CASTPRVNAYEQYF; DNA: TGTGCCAGCACCCCCAGGGTGAATGCCTACGAGCAGTACTTC
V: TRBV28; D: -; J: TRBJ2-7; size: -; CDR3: CASSLSQGLYEQYF; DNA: TGTGCCAGCAGCCTCAGCCAGGGTCTCTACGAGCAGTACTTC
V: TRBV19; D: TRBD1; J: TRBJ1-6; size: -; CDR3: CASRETGSGSPLHF; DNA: TGTGCCAGTAGGGAGACAGGGTCAGGTTCACCCCTCCACTTT
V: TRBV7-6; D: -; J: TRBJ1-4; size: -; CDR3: CASTEEGGLNEKLFF; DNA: TGTGCCAGCACCGAAGAGGGGGGGCTGAATGAAAAACTGTTTTTT
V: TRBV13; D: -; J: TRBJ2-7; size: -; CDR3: CASSLEGYNEQYF; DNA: TGTGCCAGCAGCTTAGAGGGTTACAACGAGCAGTACTTC
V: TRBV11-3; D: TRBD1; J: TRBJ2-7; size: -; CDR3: CASQRGTGSYEQYF; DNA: TGTGCCAGCCAAAGGGGGACAGGGTCCTACGAGCAGTACTTC
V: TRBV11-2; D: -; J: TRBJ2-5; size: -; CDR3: CASSLGTTVLWETQYF; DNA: TGTGCCAGCAGCTTAGGGACGACGGTCCTATGGGAGACCCAGTACTTC
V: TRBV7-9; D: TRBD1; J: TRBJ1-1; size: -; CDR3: CASSPRTGANTEAFF; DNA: TGTGCCAGCAGCCCCCGGACAGGGGCGAACACTGAAGCTTTCTTT
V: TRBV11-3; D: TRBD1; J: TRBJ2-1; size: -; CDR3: CASSLAWTGGLNEQFF; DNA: TGTGCCAGCAGCCTCGCTTGGACAGGGGGCTTGAATGAGCAGTTCTTC
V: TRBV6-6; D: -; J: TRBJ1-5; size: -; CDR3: CASSYLEGPLNQPQHF; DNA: TGTGCCAGCAGTTACTTGGAGGGGCCACTCAATCAGCCCCAGCATTTT
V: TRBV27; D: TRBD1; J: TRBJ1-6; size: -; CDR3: CASSFHGQGLYNSPLHF; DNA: TGTGCCAGCAGTTTCCACGGACAGGGACTTTATAATTCACCCCTCCACTTT
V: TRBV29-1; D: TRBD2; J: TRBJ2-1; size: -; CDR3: CSVEILGKREGLVFF; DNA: TGCAGCGTTGAAATTTTGGGGAAGCGGGAGGGCCTGGTGTTCTTC
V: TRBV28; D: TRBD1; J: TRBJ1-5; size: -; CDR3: CASSLRTGYNQPQHF; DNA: TGTGCCAGCAGTCTACGGACAGGGTATAATCAGCCCCAGCATTTT
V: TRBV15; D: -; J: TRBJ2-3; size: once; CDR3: CATSRVMGDTDTQYF; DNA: TGTGCCACCAGCAGAGTGATGGGGGACACAGATACGCAGTATTTT
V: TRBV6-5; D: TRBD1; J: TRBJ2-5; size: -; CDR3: CASSYRPTGAQETQYF; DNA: TGTGCCAGCAGTTATCGGCCGACAGGGGCCCAAGAGACCCAGTACTTC
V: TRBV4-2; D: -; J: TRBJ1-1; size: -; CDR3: CASSQASQQNTEAFF; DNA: TGTGCCAGCAGCCAAGCGTCACAGCAGAACACTGAAGCTTTCTTT
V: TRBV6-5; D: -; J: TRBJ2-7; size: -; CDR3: CASSSGADEQYF; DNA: TGTGCCAGCAGTTCTGGGGCCGACGAGCAGTACTTC
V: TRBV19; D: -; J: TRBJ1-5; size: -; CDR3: CASSIHGVWSGNQPQHF; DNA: TGTGCCAGTAGTATTCACGGGGTATGGTCTGGCAATCAGCCCCAGCATTTT